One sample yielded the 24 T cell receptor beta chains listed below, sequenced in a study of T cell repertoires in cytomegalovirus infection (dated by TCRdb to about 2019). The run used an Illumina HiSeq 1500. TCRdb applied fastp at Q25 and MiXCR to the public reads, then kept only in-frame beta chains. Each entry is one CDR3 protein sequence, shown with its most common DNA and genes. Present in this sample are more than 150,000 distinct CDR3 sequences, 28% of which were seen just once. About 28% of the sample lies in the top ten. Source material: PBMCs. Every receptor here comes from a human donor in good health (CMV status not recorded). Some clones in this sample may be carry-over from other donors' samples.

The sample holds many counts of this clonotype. The CDR3 sequence is CASSLSLAGGYNEQFF. As DNA, the CDR3 is TGTGCCAGCAGCTTAAGTCTAGCGGGGGGGTACAATGAGCAGTTCTTC. The J gene is TRBJ2-1, the V gene TRBV7-2; 12 nucleotides match TRBD2. Trimming took 2 bases from V and 4 from J; bases not matched to a gene: 3. The CDR3 has 16 amino acids. Germline values: CDR1 SGHTA, CDR2 FQGNSA.

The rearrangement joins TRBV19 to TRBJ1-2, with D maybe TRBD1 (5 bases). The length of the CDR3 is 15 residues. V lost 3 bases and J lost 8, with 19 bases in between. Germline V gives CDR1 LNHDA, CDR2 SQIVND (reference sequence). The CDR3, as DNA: TGTGCCAGTAGTATGGGGGTATGGGCTACTAGCGGCTACACCTTC. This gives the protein CASSMGVWATSGYTF.

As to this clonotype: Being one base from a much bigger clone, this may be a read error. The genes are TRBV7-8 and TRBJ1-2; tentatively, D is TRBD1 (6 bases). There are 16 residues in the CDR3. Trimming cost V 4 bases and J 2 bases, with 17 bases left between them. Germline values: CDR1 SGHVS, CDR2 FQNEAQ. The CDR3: CASSSVSGTTNYGYTF. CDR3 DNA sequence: TGTGCCAGCAGCTCGGTCTCCGGGACAACCAACTATGGCTACACCTTC.

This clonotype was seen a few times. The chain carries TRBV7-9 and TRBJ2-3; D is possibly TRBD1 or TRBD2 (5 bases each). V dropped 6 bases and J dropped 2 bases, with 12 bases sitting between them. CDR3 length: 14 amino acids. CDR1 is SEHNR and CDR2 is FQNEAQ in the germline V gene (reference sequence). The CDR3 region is CASRGRDPTDTQYF. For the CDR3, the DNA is TGTGCCAGCAGGGGAAGGGACCCCACAGATACGCAGTATTTT.

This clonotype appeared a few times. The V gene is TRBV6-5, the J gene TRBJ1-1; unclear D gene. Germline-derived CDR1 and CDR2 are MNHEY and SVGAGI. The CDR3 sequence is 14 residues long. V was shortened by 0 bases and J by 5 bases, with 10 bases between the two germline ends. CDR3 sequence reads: CASSYSPRETEAFF. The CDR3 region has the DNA TGTGCCAGCAGTTACTCGCCAAGGGAAACTGAAGCTTTCTTT.

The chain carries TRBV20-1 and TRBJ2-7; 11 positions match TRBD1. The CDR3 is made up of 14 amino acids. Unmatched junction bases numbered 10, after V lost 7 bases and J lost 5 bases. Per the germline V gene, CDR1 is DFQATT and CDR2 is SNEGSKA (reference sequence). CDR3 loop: CSGEGQGANNEQYF. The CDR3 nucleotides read TGCAGTGGGGAAGGACAGGGGGCAAATAACGAGCAGTACTTC.

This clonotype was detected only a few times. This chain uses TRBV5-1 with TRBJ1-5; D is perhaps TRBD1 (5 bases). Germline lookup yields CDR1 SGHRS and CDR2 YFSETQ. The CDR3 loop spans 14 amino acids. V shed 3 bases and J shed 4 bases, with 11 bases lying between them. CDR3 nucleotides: TGCGCCAGCAGCTCGGGCGGGGCTAATCAGCCCCAGCATTTT. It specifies CASSSGGANQPQHF.

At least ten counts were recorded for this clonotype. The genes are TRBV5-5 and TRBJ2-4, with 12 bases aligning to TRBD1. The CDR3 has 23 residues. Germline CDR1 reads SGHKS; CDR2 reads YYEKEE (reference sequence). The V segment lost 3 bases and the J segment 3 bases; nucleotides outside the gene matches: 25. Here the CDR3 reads CASSSGGLTGTGGRLVVKNIQYF. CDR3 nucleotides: TGTGCCAGCAGCTCGGGGGGGTTAACCGGGACAGGGGGCCGTCTGGTGGTCAAAAACATTCAGTACTTC.

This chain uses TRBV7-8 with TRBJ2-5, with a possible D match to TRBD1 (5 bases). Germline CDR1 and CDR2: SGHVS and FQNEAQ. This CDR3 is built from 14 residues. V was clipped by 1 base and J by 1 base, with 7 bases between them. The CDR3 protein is CASSLVTVQETQYF. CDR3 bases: TGTGCCAGCAGCTTAGTGACAGTCCAAGAGACCCAGTACTTC.

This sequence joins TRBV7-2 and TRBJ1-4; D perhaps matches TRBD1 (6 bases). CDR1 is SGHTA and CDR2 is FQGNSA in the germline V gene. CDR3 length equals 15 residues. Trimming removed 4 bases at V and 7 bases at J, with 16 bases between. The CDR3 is CASSSAGLGGEKLFF. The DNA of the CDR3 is TGTGCCAGCAGCTCCGCAGGGCTAGGGGGTGAAAAACTGTTTTTT.

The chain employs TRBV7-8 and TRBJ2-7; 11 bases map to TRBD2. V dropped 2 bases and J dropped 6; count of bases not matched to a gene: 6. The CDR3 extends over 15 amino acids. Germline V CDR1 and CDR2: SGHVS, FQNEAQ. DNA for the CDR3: TGTGCCAGCAGCTTAAAACTAGCGGGGGAATTCGAGCAGTACTTC. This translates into CASSLKLAGEFEQYF.

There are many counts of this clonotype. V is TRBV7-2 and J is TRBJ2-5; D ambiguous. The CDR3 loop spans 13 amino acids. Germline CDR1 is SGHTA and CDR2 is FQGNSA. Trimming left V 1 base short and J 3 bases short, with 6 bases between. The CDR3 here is CASSLVLKETQYF. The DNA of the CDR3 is TGTGCCAGCAGCTTAGTTTTGAAAGAGACCCAGTACTTC.

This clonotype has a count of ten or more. Written as DNA, the CDR3 is TGTGCCAGCAGTTTCACAGGACCAGGGCTTGCTTTCTTT. Its translation: CASSFTGPGLAFF. The chain couples TRBV12-3 or TRBV12-4 to TRBJ1-1, with TRBD1 as a possible D gene (5 bases). The CDR3 is 13 amino acids. Trimming removed 3 bases at V and 11 bases at J, with 16 bases between.

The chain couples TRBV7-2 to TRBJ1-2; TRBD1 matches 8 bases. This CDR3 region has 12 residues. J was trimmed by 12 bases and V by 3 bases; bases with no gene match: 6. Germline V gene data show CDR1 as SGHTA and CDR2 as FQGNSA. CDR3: CASSFSQGGHTF. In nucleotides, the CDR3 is TGTGCCAGCAGCTTCTCACAGGGGGGTCACACCTTC.

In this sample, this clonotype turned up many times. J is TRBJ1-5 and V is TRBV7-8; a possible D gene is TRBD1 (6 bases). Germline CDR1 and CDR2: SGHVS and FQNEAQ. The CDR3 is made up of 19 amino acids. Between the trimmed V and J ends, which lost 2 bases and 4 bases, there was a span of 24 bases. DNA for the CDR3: TGTGCCAGCAGCTTAAGGCGAGTCGTCCTACCCGGGACAAATCAGCCCCAGCATTTT. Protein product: CASSLRRVVLPGTNQPQHF.

The CDR3 DNA sequence: TGTGCCAGCAGCTTAACGCAGCGGGCAGATGGCTACACCTTC. Translating it yields CASSLTQRADGYTF. The rearrangement links TRBV7-3 to TRBJ1-2; D remains ambiguous. The germline CDR1 and CDR2 sequences are SGHTA and FQGTGA. The CDR3 totals 14 residues. Trimming left V 0 bases short and J 6 bases short, with 11 bases between. Filled out from reference TRBV7-3 and TRBJ1-2, the complete variable domain reads GAGVSQTPSNKVTEKGKYVELRCDPISGHTALYWYRQSLGQGPEFLIYFQGTGAADDSGLPNDRFFAVRPEGSVSTLKIQRTERGDSAVYLCASSLTQRADGYTFGSGTRLTVV.

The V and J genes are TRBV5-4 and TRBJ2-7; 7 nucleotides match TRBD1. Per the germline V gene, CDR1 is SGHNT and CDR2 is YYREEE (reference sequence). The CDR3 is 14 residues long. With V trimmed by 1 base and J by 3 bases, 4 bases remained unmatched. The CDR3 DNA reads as TGTGCCAGCAGCTTGTCAGACAGGGTCTACGAGCAGTACTTC. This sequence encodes CASSLSDRVYEQYF.

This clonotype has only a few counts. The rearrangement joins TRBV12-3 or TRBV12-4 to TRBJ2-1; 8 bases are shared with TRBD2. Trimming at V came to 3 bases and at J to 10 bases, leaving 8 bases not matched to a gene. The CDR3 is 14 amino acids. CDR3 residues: CASSFRGGRQEQFF. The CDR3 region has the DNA TGTGCCAGCAGTTTCCGGGGGGGCCGGCAAGAGCAGTTCTTC.

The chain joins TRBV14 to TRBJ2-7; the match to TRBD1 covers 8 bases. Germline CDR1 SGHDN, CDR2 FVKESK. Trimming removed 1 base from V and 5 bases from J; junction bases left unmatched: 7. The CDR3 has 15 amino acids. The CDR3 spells CASSQGRRQGHEQYF. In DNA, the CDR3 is TGTGCCAGCAGCCAAGGTAGGCGACAGGGGCACGAGCAGTACTTC.

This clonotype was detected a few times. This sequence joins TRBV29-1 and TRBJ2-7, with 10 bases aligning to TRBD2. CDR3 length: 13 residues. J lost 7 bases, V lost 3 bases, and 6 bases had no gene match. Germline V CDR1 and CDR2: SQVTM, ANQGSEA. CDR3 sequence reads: CSVERGLAREQYF. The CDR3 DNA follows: TGCAGCGTTGAGCGGGGACTAGCGCGGGAGCAGTACTTC.

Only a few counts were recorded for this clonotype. The CDR3 region has the DNA TGTGCCAGCAGCCGGGCGGCCAAGCCCACAGATACGCAGTATTTT. This encodes CASSRAAKPTDTQYF. The V and J genes are TRBV7-2 and TRBJ2-3; no firm D call. Germline assignment: CDR1 SGHTA and CDR2 FQGNSA. The CDR3 has 15 residues. The V end lost 5 bases, the J end lost 2 bases, and 14 bases lay between the germline ends.

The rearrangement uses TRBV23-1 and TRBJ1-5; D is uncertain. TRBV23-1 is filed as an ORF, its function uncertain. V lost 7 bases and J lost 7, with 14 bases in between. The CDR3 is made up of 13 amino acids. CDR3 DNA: TGCGCCAGCACATTTATGGAAAAACAGCCCCAGCATTTT. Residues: CASTFMEKQPQHF.

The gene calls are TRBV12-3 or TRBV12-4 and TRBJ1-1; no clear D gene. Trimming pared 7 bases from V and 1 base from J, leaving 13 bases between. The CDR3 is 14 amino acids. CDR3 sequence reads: CASIDGRQNTEAFF. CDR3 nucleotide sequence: TGTGCCAGCATCGATGGCAGACAGAACACTGAAGCTTTCTTT.

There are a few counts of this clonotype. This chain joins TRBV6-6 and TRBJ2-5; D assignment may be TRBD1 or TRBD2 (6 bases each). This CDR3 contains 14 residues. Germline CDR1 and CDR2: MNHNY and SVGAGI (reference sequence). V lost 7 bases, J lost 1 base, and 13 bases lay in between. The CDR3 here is CASMEGGFQETQYF. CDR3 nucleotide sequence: TGTGCCAGCATGGAGGGGGGTTTCCAAGAGACCCAGTACTTC.